This TCR beta chain was observed in a study of T cells in Graves' hyperthyroidism and ophthalmopathy. Findings of the study overall: Prediction of ophthalmopathy progression came a median roughly 6.4 months pre-onset. Among thyroid clonotypes expanded above 0.001, most also appeared in blood.

A few counts support this clonotype. Its target is unknown. Using RNA transcripts as the source, TCR beta CDR3 regions were amplified. First-round RT-PCR of the TCR CDR3 relied on the HTBI primer set. TCRdb processed the multiplex PCR reads anew with MiXCR; each CDR3 protein has one entry. The sample comprises hundreds of thousands of distinct CDR3 sequences, nearly 20% of which are singletons, and 47% rests with the top ten. The PBMCs were taken from 10 ml of fresh peripheral blood. The sequence was collected from a man aged 35-49 years with Graves' ophthalmopathy. Material for sequencing was blood.

The CDR3 DNA is TGTGCCAGCAGTCTAGGGGCCTTTAGCAATCAGCCCCAGCATTTT. Translating it yields CASSLGAFSNQPQHF. This rearrangement joins TRBV12-3 or TRBV12-4 to TRBJ1-5; D perhaps matches TRBD1 (5 bases). With 5 bases removed from V and 0 bases from J, the gap between germline ends came to 11 bases. The CDR3 is made up of 15 amino acids.